Given below is one T cell receptor (beta chain) in context. Relative to the germline gene, one junction end is altered; a read error may explain this. Data came from immunoSEQ multiplex PCR; TCRdb stores just in-frame clones and leaves some out. The sample records approximately 79,000 clones, roughly 90% being singletons. Germline CDR1 and CDR2: SSHAT and FNYEAQ (reference sequence). This CDR3 region has 15 residues. The source of the sample is a study of technical replicates of blood from a few donors. J is TRBJ2-1 and V is TRBV7-7; D remains ambiguous. The sequence derives from a human donor in good health. The specimen sequenced was T cells isolated from PBMCs. CDR3 DNA sequence: TGTGCTAGCAGCTCCTTGGCCCTACCGGGCAATGAGCAGTTCTTC. Protein sequence: CASSSLALPGNEQFF.